Listed here are 29 T cell receptor beta chains from one sample, sequenced in a study of T cell responses to AZD1222 COVID-19 vaccine. Libraries were prepared by immunoSEQ multiplex PCR; TCRdb keeps only in-frame clonotypes and omits some of them. The sample has approximately 99,000 clones, around 84% seen once. The sequences come from peripheral blood, collected on day 0 of AZD1222 vaccination. These receptors all stem from an adult in good health.

The chain links TRBV7-3 to TRBJ1-6; TRBD1 agrees at 9 bases. Unmatched junction bases numbered 10, after V lost 4 bases and J lost 9 bases. Looked up from germline, CDR1 is SGHTA and CDR2 is FQGTGA. The CDR3 contains 16 residues. The CDR3 DNA sequence: TGTGCCAGCAGCTCCGCACCGGGACAGGGAACTTCACCCCTCCACTTT. Protein sequence: CASSSAPGQGTSPLHF. Full variable domain (remainder filled in from reference TRBV7-3 and TRBJ1-6): GAGVSQTPSNKVTEKGKYVELRCDPISGHTALYWYRQSLGQGPEFLIYFQGTGAADDSGLPNDRFFAVRPEGSVSTLKIQRTERGDSAVYLCASSSAPGQGTSPLHFGNGTRLTVT.

The chain couples TRBV18 to TRBJ1-5; no reliable D call. V lost 5 bases, J lost 3 bases, and 11 bases lay in between. The CDR3 contains 14 residues. Germline lookup yields CDR1 KGHSH and CDR2 LQKENI. The DNA of the CDR3 is TGTGCCAGCTCAGCCAGCACCTTCAATCAGCCCCAGCATTTT. Translating gives CASSASTFNQPQHF.

The chain recombines TRBV14 with TRBJ2-1, with D perhaps matching TRBD2 (6 bases). The CDR3 spans 15 residues. Looked up from germline, CDR1 is SGHDN and CDR2 is FVKESK. Between the trimmed V and J ends, which lost 5 bases and 8 bases, there was a span of 19 bases. The CDR3 coding sequence is TGTGCCAGCAGCGTCGGCTTCGGAGGGCGCGATGAGCAGTTCTTC. Translating gives CASSVGFGGRDEQFF.

CDR3 bases: TGTGCCAGTAACCCCGGAGGGTATGGCTACACCTTC. Amino acids: CASNPGGYGYTF. The chain recombines TRBV12-3 or TRBV12-4 with TRBJ1-2; D unclear. The CDR3 is 12 residues long. V lost 9 bases and J 5 bases, leaving 13 bases between the germline ends.

The rearrangement joins TRBV3-1 (or the pseudogene TRBV3-2) to TRBJ2-1; 9 nucleotides line up with TRBD2. The CDR3 is 15 residues long. The germline V gene has CDR1 LGHDT and CDR2 YNNKEL (reference sequence). The ends lost 2 bases at V and 4 bases at J; junction bases unmatched: 3. As DNA, the CDR3 is TGTGCCAGCAGCCAATATAGCGGGGGTTACAATGAGCAGTTCTTC. Its protein is CASSQYSGGYNEQFF.

The CDR3 sequence: CASSLAGGSSGANVLTF. DNA for the CDR3: TGTGCCAGCAGCTTAGCAGGAGGTAGCTCTGGGGCCAACGTCCTGACTTTC. The chain links TRBV7-2 to TRBJ2-6; tentative D call: TRBD2 (5 bases). The CDR3 is 17 amino acids. V was shortened by 0 bases and J by 0 bases, with 9 bases between the two germline ends. The germline V gene encodes CDR1 SGHTA and CDR2 FQGNSA.

V gene TRBV2 combines with J gene TRBJ2-2; D ambiguous. The CDR3 length is 14 residues. CDR1 is SNHLY and CDR2 is FYNNEI in the germline V gene. Trimming cost V 5 bases and J 7 bases, with 14 bases left between them. The CDR3 nucleotides are TGTGCCAGCAGTAAGGGTGGGATAGTCGGGGAGCTGTTTTTT. This translates into CASSKGGIVGELFF.

The rearrangement links TRBV9 to TRBJ2-2; maybe TRBD2 (6 bases). Germline assignment: CDR1 SGDLS and CDR2 YYNGEE. Trimming took off 0 bases at V and 5 bases at J, with 8 bases between the two ends. The CDR3 length is 14 residues. The CDR3 here is CASSVGLVTGELFF. For the CDR3, the DNA is TGTGCCAGCAGCGTAGGACTAGTGACCGGGGAGCTGTTTTTT. Variable domain in full (rest from reference TRBV9 and TRBJ2-2): DSGVTQTPKHLITATGQRVTLRCSPRSGDLSVYWYQQSLDQGLQFLIQYYNGEERAKGNILERFSAQQFPDLHSELNLSSLELGDSALYFCASSVGLVTGELFFGEGSRLTVL.

The chain couples TRBV10-3 to TRBJ2-4, with D perhaps being TRBD1 or TRBD2 (5 bases each). This CDR3 contains 18 residues. V gave up 3 bases and J gave up 7 bases, with 25 bases separating them. CDR1 is ENHRY and CDR2 is SYGVKD in the germline V gene. The CDR3: CAISDQTIRDPTSNIQYF. The CDR3 coding sequence is TGTGCCATCAGTGACCAGACGATCCGGGACCCGACTTCGAACATTCAGTACTTC.

The genes are TRBV7-2 and TRBJ2-3, with D hard to call. Germline CDR1 is SGHTA and CDR2 is FQGNSA. Trimming took off 1 base at V and 4 bases at J, with 12 bases between the two ends. The CDR3 consists of 15 residues. The CDR3 bases are TGTGCCAGCAGCTTAGAAGGGCGTTCTCCAGATACGCAGTATTTT. It is translated as CASSLEGRSPDTQYF. Combining the CDR3 with reference TRBV7-2 and TRBJ2-3 gives the whole variable domain GAGVSQSPSNKVTEKGKDVELRCDPISGHTALYWYRQSLGQGLEFLIYFQGNSAPDKSGLPSDRFSAERTGGSVSTLTIQRTQQEDSAVYLCASSLEGRSPDTQYFGPGTRLTVL.

A word on this clone: The junction shows a germline mismatch at one end, possibly a read error. The chain uses TRBV3-1 (or the pseudogene TRBV3-2) and TRBJ2-5, with D possibly matching TRBD1 (6 bases). CDR1 is LGHDT, CDR2 YNNKEL, per germline (reference sequence). The CDR3 runs to 11 residues. The CDR3 loop is CASSPPGHSHF. For the CDR3, the DNA is TGTGCCAGCAGCCCGCCGGGACATTCACACTTC.

This clone showed up just a few times. The V and J genes are TRBV14 and TRBJ1-1; D is uncertain. The V gene lost 2 bases and the J gene lost 11 bases, with 15 bases spanning the gap. The CDR3 has 13 amino acids. Germline values: CDR1 SGHDN, CDR2 FVKESK. CDR3 protein: CASSQSTRVGAFF. The CDR3 nucleotides are TGTGCCAGCAGCCAATCTACGCGCGTAGGGGCTTTCTTT.

This sequence joins TRBV28 and TRBJ2-7; weak D call: TRBD2 (6 bases). The V end lost 1 base, the J end lost 0 bases, and 10 bases lay between the germline ends. The CDR3 runs 15 residues. Germline V gene lookup returns CDR1 MDHEN and CDR2 SYDVKM. This CDR3 is CASSLYRGFSYEQYF. In DNA form, the CDR3 reads TGTGCCAGCAGTTTATATCGGGGGTTCTCCTACGAGCAGTACTTC.

This clone was recorded only once. The chain combines TRBV15 with TRBJ2-4, with D possibly matching TRBD2 (5 bases). Trimming removed 0 bases from V and 9 bases from J, with 18 bases in between. The CDR3 sequence is 16 residues long. CDR1 LNHNV and CDR2 YYDKDF come from the germline V gene (reference sequence). CDR3 protein: CATSRDLVPGEGIQYF. CDR3 DNA sequence: TGTGCCACCAGCAGAGATTTGGTCCCTGGTGAGGGCATTCAGTACTTC.

The chain carries TRBV11-2 and TRBJ1-4; D is undetermined. CDR1 is SGHAT and CDR2 is FQNNGV in the germline V gene. Deletions cut 5 bases from V and 1 base from J, with 11 bases between. CDR3 size: 15 residues. The DNA of the CDR3 is TGTGCCAGCAGCCCTTTGCGGGGAACTAATGAAAAACTGTTTTTT. This translates into CASSPLRGTNEKLFF.

This clone was observed a single time. This chain links TRBV7-9 with TRBJ2-5; no clear D. In germline, CDR1 is SEHNR, CDR2 FQNEAQ (reference sequence). Trimming left V 2 bases short and J 2 bases short, with 6 bases between. The CDR3 totals 13 residues. This chain's CDR3 is CASSLREQETQYF. The DNA of the CDR3 is TGTGCCAGCAGCTTACGAGAACAAGAGACCCAGTACTTC.

The rearrangement uses TRBV6-4 and TRBJ1-1; 7 bases align to TRBD1. V gave up 2 bases and J gave up 1 base; unmatched junction bases: 4. Looked up from germline, CDR1 is MRHNA and CDR2 is SNTAGT. The CDR3 sequence is 15 residues long. The CDR3 loop is CASSDPWTGNTEAFF. The CDR3 DNA reads as TGTGCCAGCAGTGACCCTTGGACAGGGAACACTGAAGCTTTCTTT.

The chain recombines TRBV7-8 with TRBJ1-1; 7 nucleotides match TRBD1. The CDR3 contains 16 residues. With 5 bases clipped from V and 6 bases from J, the junction kept 15 bases outside the gene matches. Germline V gene sequence: CDR1 SGHVS, CDR2 FQNEAQ. In DNA form, the CDR3 reads TGTGCCAGCAGCCCAGGGGGAGGGCTCCGTAGGTCTGAAGCTTTCTTT. Its protein is CASSPGGGLRRSEAFF.

J is TRBJ1-2 and V is TRBV19; D is ambiguous. The germline V gene has CDR1 LNHDA and CDR2 SQIVND (reference sequence). This CDR3 is 12 amino acids long. Trimming cost V 4 bases and J 8 bases, with 11 bases left between them. As DNA, the CDR3 is TGTGCCAGTAGTACCTCCCGACGCGGCTACACCTTC. Translating gives CASSTSRRGYTF.

The gene calls are TRBV6-5 and TRBJ2-6, with no clear D. Trimming took off 6 bases at V and 0 bases at J, with 6 bases between the two ends. The CDR3 contains 14 residues. Germline CDR1 is MNHEY and CDR2 is SVGAGI. The CDR3 protein is CASRESSGANVLTF. The CDR3 DNA sequence: TGTGCCAGCAGGGAGAGCTCTGGGGCCAACGTCCTGACTTTC.

The V gene is TRBV6-1, the J gene TRBJ2-7; 9 bases align to TRBD1. With V trimmed by 2 bases and J by 11 bases, 13 bases remained unmatched. Germline values: CDR1 MNHNS, CDR2 SASEGT. The CDR3 sequence is 15 residues long. The CDR3 bases are TGTGCCAGCAGTGAAATGGTTGGTGGACAGGGGATTAAGTACTTC. Its translation is CASSEMVGGQGIKYF.

The CDR3: CSVGDEQFF. The CDR3 DNA follows: TGCAGCGTGGGGGATGAGCAGTTCTTC. This sequence joins TRBV29-1 and TRBJ2-1; tentatively, D is TRBD1 or TRBD2 (5 bases each). Germline V gene data show CDR1 as SQVTM and CDR2 as ANQGSEA. Trimming removed 6 bases from V and 8 bases from J, with 5 bases in between. CDR3 length: 9 amino acids.

The chain is built from TRBV7-9 and TRBJ1-2; possible D gene TRBD1, 5 bases. Germline CDR1 SEHNR, CDR2 FQNEAQ (reference sequence). V was trimmed by 1 base and J by 4 bases, leaving 10 bases between them. The CDR3 runs to 14 residues. The DNA of the CDR3 is TGTGCCAGCAGCTTAGGCCCGGGGGGCTATGGCTACACCTTC. Its protein is CASSLGPGGYGYTF.

The rearrangement joins TRBV18 to TRBJ2-7, with D perhaps matching TRBD1 (6 bases). The length of the CDR3 is 14 residues. Germline CDR1 and CDR2: KGHSH and LQKENI. Deletions cut 2 bases from V and 2 bases from J, with 10 bases between. This CDR3 is CASSPSTGAYEQYF. The CDR3 nucleotides read TGTGCCAGCTCACCATCGACAGGAGCCTACGAGCAGTACTTC.

The J gene is TRBJ2-1, the V gene TRBV7-9; D call uncertain. The CDR3 consists of 14 residues. From germline, CDR1 is SEHNR and CDR2 FQNEAQ (reference sequence). The ends were cut back, 2 bases at V and 7 bases at J, with 12 bases in the middle. The DNA of the CDR3 is TGTGCCAGCAGCTTATTACGCCAGCCAAATGAGCAGTTCTTC. Its translation: CASSLLRQPNEQFF.

This clone appeared a few times. J is TRBJ1-2 and V is TRBV5-4; 9 bases are shared with TRBD1. The CDR3 has 16 amino acids. The V and J ends lost 2 bases and 1 base, in that order; junction bases with no gene match: 6. The germline V gene encodes CDR1 SGHNT and CDR2 YYREEE (reference sequence). CDR3 residues: CASSLRGQGYNYGYTF. Here the CDR3 DNA reads TGTGCCAGCAGCTTAAGGGGACAGGGTTATAACTATGGCTACACCTTC.

The chain uses TRBV5-4 and TRBJ2-3, with D perhaps TRBD1 (5 bases). V was pared by 1 base and J by 0 bases, with 9 bases between. The germline V gene encodes CDR1 SGHNT and CDR2 YYREEE (reference sequence). The CDR3 has 15 residues. DNA of the CDR3: TGTGCCAGCAGCTTGATGGGGCGGAGCACAGATACGCAGTATTTT. Translating gives CASSLMGRSTDTQYF.

This clone was observed a single time. This chain connects TRBV28 to TRBJ1-6; the D is unclear. The germline V gene encodes CDR1 MDHEN and CDR2 SYDVKM. The CDR3 extends over 13 amino acids. The germline V and J ends were trimmed by 7 bases and 9 bases, with 13 bases remaining between them. As DNA, the CDR3 is TGTGCCAGCACAGCCCAAATTGGTTCACCCCTCCACTTT. Its protein product is CASTAQIGSPLHF.

The chain links TRBV28 to TRBJ2-1; D not certain. CDR1 MDHEN and CDR2 SYDVKM come from the germline V gene. V was cut by 9 bases and J by 3 bases, with 9 bases left in between. The CDR3 covers 12 residues. CDR3 DNA: TGTGCCAGTACAGAAAACTACAATGAGCAGTTCTTC. This sequence encodes CASTENYNEQFF.